These 19 T cell receptor beta chains share one sample of origin, sequenced in a study of blood T cells in healthy people across ages. The authors ran a second PCR of roughly 7 to 11 cycles using a sample-barcoded 5' primer and a J-beta primer mix. TCRdb processed the 5' RACE reads anew with MiXCR; each CDR3 protein has one entry. The sample lists roughly 1,700,000 distinct CDR3 sequences, roughly 28% occurring once. Sequencing was done on a sample of blood. The receptors were sampled from a woman in her 30s in good health.

This chain links TRBV28 with TRBJ2-3; D perhaps matches TRBD1 (5 bases). The germline V gene encodes CDR1 MDHEN and CDR2 SYDVKM. Trimming took 6 bases from V and 0 from J, leaving 7 bases between them. The CDR3 totals 13 residues. The CDR3 DNA sequence: TGTGCCAGCAGACGACAGAGCACAGATACGCAGTATTTT. Protein product: CASRRQSTDTQYF.

Notes on this clonotype: A much larger clone sits a single nucleotide away, making a read error possible. V is TRBV7-2 and J is TRBJ2-7; TRBD2 agrees at 11 bases. The J call may be in error: the DNA end matches TRBJ2-5 better. Germline V gene sequence: CDR1 SGHTA, CDR2 FQGNSA. This CDR3 has 15 residues. CDR3 protein: CASTSIAGGGGTQYF. Written as DNA, the CDR3 is TGTGCCAGCACCTCCATAGCGGGAGGGGGAGGGACCCAGTACTTC.

This clonotype showed up just a few times. The J gene is TRBJ2-5, the V gene TRBV7-3; D remains ambiguous. The germline V and J ends were trimmed by 5 bases and 11 bases, with 24 bases remaining between them. Per the germline V gene, CDR1 is SGHTA and CDR2 is FQGTGA. This CDR3 region has 15 residues. CDR3 bases: TGTGCCAGCAGCCACTTGGGCGGCGTCTACAATGATCAGTACTTC. This encodes CASSHLGGVYNDQYF.

With respect to this clonotype: A much larger clone differs from this one at a single base, so this may be a read error. The chain couples TRBV11-2 to TRBJ2-1; 7 nucleotides line up with TRBD2. Per the germline V gene, CDR1 is SGHAT and CDR2 is FQNNGV. The V and J ends lost 5 bases and 4 bases, in that order; junction bases with no gene match: 8. This CDR3 spans 15 amino acids. The DNA of the CDR3 is TGTGCCAGCAGCCGAAGGGCGGGGGTATACAATGAGCAGTTCTTC. The encoded protein is CASSRRAGVYNEQFF.

As for this clonotype: At one end the junction does not follow the germline gene, possibly because of a read error. The chain employs TRBV3-1 and TRBJ2-6; 11 nucleotides agree with TRBD1. This CDR3 has 18 residues. Germline V gene lookup returns CDR1 LGHDT and CDR2 YNNKEL (reference sequence). CDR3: CASSPSGQGVTGANVPTF. The CDR3 nucleotides read TGTGCCAGCAGCCCCTCGGGACAGGGGGTAACAGGGGCCAACGTCCCGACTTTC. The full variable domain, rest sourced from reference TRBV3-1 and TRBJ2-6, is DTAVSQTPKYLVTQMGNDKSIKCEQNLGHDTMYWYKQDSKKFLKIMFSYNNKELIINETVPNRFSPKSPDKAHLNLHINSLELGDSAVYFCASSPSGQGVTGANVPTFGAGSRLTVL.

This clonotype came up many times. The chain has TRBV20-1 and TRBJ1-5; 7 bases match TRBD1. The ends lost 4 bases at V and 5 bases at J; junction bases unmatched: 5. The length of the CDR3 is 13 residues. Per germline, CDR1 DFQATT and CDR2 SNEGSKA (reference sequence). CDR3 nucleotides: TGCAGTGCTACCTACGACAGGGATCAGCCCCAGCATTTT. Amino acids: CSATYDRDQPQHF.

V usage is TRBV5-1 and J usage is TRBJ2-2; D may be TRBD2 (5 bases). Germline lookup yields CDR1 SGHRS and CDR2 YFSETQ. The germline V and J ends were trimmed by 2 bases and 8 bases, with 10 bases remaining between them. The CDR3 contains 13 residues. The CDR3 is CASSLIAGGELFF. CDR3 nucleotide sequence: TGCGCCAGCAGCTTAATCGCGGGTGGGGAGCTGTTTTTT.

The chain joins TRBV9 to TRBJ2-7, with D perhaps matching TRBD2 (6 bases). The CDR3 is 16 residues long. V shed 4 bases and J shed 0 bases, with 17 bases lying between them. Per germline, CDR1 SGDLS and CDR2 YYNGEE. CDR3: CASSPDAGSLSYEQYF. In DNA form, the CDR3 reads TGTGCCAGCAGCCCCGATGCGGGGAGCCTCTCCTACGAGCAGTACTTC. Full variable domain (missing parts from reference TRBV9 and TRBJ2-7): DSGVTQTPKHLITATGQRVTLRCSPRSGDLSVYWYQQSLDQGLQFLIQYYNGEERAKGNILERFSAQQFPDLHSELNLSSLELGDSALYFCASSPDAGSLSYEQYFGPGTRLTVT.

The rearrangement uses TRBV29-1 and TRBJ1-1, with TRBD1 matching over 8 bases. The V segment lost 1 base and the J segment 1 base; nucleotides outside the gene matches: 11. The CDR3 sequence is 17 residues long. Germline-derived CDR1 and CDR2 are SQVTM and ANQGSEA. CDR3 bases: TGCAGCGTTGAAGGGGGGACAGGCGTTCTCCGGAACACTGAAGCTTTCTTT. This gives the protein CSVEGGTGVLRNTEAFF.

This clonotype was recorded at least ten times. This chain joins TRBV20-1 and TRBJ2-7; 9 nucleotides agree with TRBD1. Germline CDR1 and CDR2: DFQATT and SNEGSKA (reference sequence). With 3 bases clipped from V and 5 bases from J, the junction kept 5 bases outside the gene matches. This CDR3 is 13 amino acids long. The CDR3 region has the DNA TGCAGTGCTAGCTGGACAGGGGAGCACGAGCAGTACTTC. The encoded protein is CSASWTGEHEQYF.

Notes on this clonotype: A clone one base away is much larger, so this may be a read error. This chain uses TRBV20-1 with TRBJ2-4; 10 bases are shared with TRBD2. The CDR3 extends over 15 amino acids. Germline V gene sequence: CDR1 DFQATT, CDR2 SNEGSKA (reference sequence). Written as DNA, the CDR3 is TGCAGTACTAGAGATAGCGGGGGGCAAAACAAGATTCAGTACTTC. It encodes CSTRDSGGQNKIQYF.

The gene calls are TRBV6-1 and TRBJ2-2; 9 nucleotides align to TRBD1. In germline, CDR1 is MNHNS, CDR2 SASEGT. The CDR3 covers 13 residues. The trim removed 8 bases at V and 5 bases at J, leaving 3 bases unmatched. The CDR3 spells CASGQGITGELFF. The CDR3 DNA sequence: TGTGCCAGCGGACAGGGGATAACCGGGGAGCTGTTTTTT.

This clonotype occurred a few times. V usage is TRBV7-8 and J usage is TRBJ2-7; the D gene is possibly TRBD1 (8 bases). Between the trimmed V and J ends, which lost 3 bases and 3 bases, there was a span of 21 bases. Germline assignment: CDR1 SGHVS and CDR2 FQNEAQ. There are 17 residues in the CDR3. The CDR3 DNA sequence: TGTGCCAGCAGCTTCGCCCGGCGGGGGACAGGCTACTACGAGCAGTACTTC. Amino acid sequence: CASSFARRGTGYYEQYF.

CDR3 DNA: TGTGCCAGCAGCGTAGGCCTAGCGGGAGGTTCATCCTACGAGCAGTACTTC. Amino acid sequence: CASSVGLAGGSSYEQYF. The chain combines TRBV9 with TRBJ2-7; 11 bases align to TRBD2. The germline gives CDR1 SGDLS, CDR2 YYNGEE. The CDR3 runs to 17 residues. Trimming cost V 0 bases and J 1 base; bases outside gene matches: 6. The whole variable domain, remainder taken from reference TRBV9 and TRBJ2-7, is DSGVTQTPKHLITATGQRVTLRCSPRSGDLSVYWYQQSLDQGLQFLIQYYNGEERAKGNILERFSAQQFPDLHSELNLSSLELGDSALYFCASSVGLAGGSSYEQYFGPGTRLTVT.

This clonotype was counted between two and nine times. The chain joins TRBV28 to TRBJ2-3; possible D gene TRBD1, 7 bases. The CDR3 covers 14 residues. The V gene lost 9 bases and the J gene lost 0 bases, with 13 bases spanning the gap. Germline loops: CDR1 MDHEN, CDR2 SYDVKM. The CDR3: CARPRGESTDTQYF. The CDR3 bases are TGTGCCAGGCCCAGGGGGGAGAGCACAGATACGCAGTATTTT.

The chain couples TRBV28 to TRBJ2-5; TRBD2 matches at 13 bases. Looked up from germline, CDR1 is MDHEN and CDR2 is SYDVKM. CDR3 length: 15 amino acids. V lost 4 bases to trimming and J lost 5 bases; unmatched junction nucleotides: 4. As DNA, the CDR3 is TGTGCCAGCAGTTCCCCGACTAGCGGGGGGGAGACCCAGTACTTC. Amino acid sequence: CASSSPTSGGETQYF.

This clonotype was seen repeatedly, ten times or more. The genes are TRBV20-1 and TRBJ2-7; 8 bases are a match to TRBD1. This CDR3 spans 13 amino acids. The germline gives CDR1 DFQATT, CDR2 SNEGSKA (reference sequence). The V segment lost 4 bases and the J segment 6 bases; nucleotides outside the gene matches: 8. CDR3 residues: CSAKVPGGAEQYF. The CDR3 DNA reads TGCAGTGCTAAAGTACCAGGGGGCGCCGAGCAGTACTTC.

This clonotype was counted between two and nine times. The junction departs from germline at one end; a sequencing error may be responsible. The chain has TRBV7-9 and TRBJ1-4; no reliable D call. CDR3 length equals 13 residues. Germline assignment: CDR1 SEHNR and CDR2 FQNEAQ (reference sequence). CDR3: CASSLGRPEKLFF. For the CDR3, the DNA is TGTGCCAGCAGTTTAGGCCGACCTGAAAAACTGTTTTTT.

The V call is TRBV24-1, the J call TRBJ2-3; D perhaps matches TRBD1 (6 bases). CDR1 is KGHDR, CDR2 SFDVKD, per germline. The length of the CDR3 is 15 residues. Trimming left V 3 bases short and J 6 bases short, with 15 bases between. CDR3 nucleotide sequence: TGTGCCACCAGTGATAGACAGGACCCCGGGGATACGCAGTATTTT. Translating it yields CATSDRQDPGDTQYF.